This T cell receptor beta chain originates from a study of T cell responses to AZD1222 COVID-19 vaccine. V trimming: 2 bases; J trimming: 5 bases; junction bases outside the gene matches: 7. This CDR3 is 15 amino acids long. Germline CDR1 reads LGHDT; CDR2 reads YNNKEL (reference sequence). Measured with immunoSEQ multiplex PCR; TCRdb has only the in-frame clones, and not every one. Counted here are 90,000 to 120,000 clones, over 90% occurring once; the ten biggest clones make up 5%. The study's findings and limits: Females outnumbered males among donors, who were mostly white British; clonal diversity was possibly underestimated.

Regarding this clone: Its specificity is unknown.

The specimen was peripheral blood, collected on day 0 of AZD1222 vaccination. The V gene is TRBV3-1 (or the pseudogene TRBV3-2), the J gene TRBJ2-5, with 8 positions matching TRBD1. This clonotype was obtained from an adult in good health. The CDR3 here is CASSQLDRGRETQYF. DNA of the CDR3: TGTGCCAGCAGCCAACTAGACAGGGGTCGGGAGACCCAGTACTTC.